One and the same sample provided the 22 T cell receptor beta chains below, sequenced in a study of cytomegalovirus exposure and HLA in healthy donors. Some clones are missing from TCRdb's copy, which holds only in-frame ones; the method was immunoSEQ multiplex PCR. The sample shows fewer than 100,000 clones, 94% of them seen only once. The sample comprised PBMCs. The source of these receptors is a young woman in good health and CMV-seropositive.

This clone was seen a single time. The chain carries TRBV28 and TRBJ1-2, with 8 bases matching TRBD1. The germline CDR1 and CDR2 sequences are MDHEN and SYDVKM. Trimming cost V 5 bases and J 7 bases; bases outside gene matches: 9. The CDR3 contains 14 residues. In nucleotides, the CDR3 is TGTGCCAGCAGTATCAGGGGGCCCTCCGCTGGCTACACCTTC. Amino acids: CASSIRGPSAGYTF.

This clone has only a few counts. The genes are TRBV6-4 and TRBJ2-1; 9 bases are shared with TRBD2. The trim removed 5 bases at V and 7 bases at J, leaving 6 bases unmatched. Germline values: CDR1 MRHNA, CDR2 SNTAGT. The CDR3 is made up of 14 amino acids. The CDR3 sequence: CASSLSGGTNEQFF. The CDR3 coding sequence is TGTGCCAGCAGTCTAAGCGGGGGGACGAATGAGCAGTTCTTC.

The CDR3 spells CASSVDGATEAFF. The CDR3 DNA reads TGTGCCAGCAGCGTAGATGGGGCCACTGAAGCTTTCTTT. The rearrangement links TRBV9 to TRBJ1-1, with D possibly TRBD1 on 5 matching bases. In germline, CDR1 is SGDLS, CDR2 YYNGEE. Trimming removed 0 bases from V and 4 bases from J, with 7 bases in between. This CDR3 comprises 13 residues.

This chain joins TRBV7-2 and TRBJ1-1, with D tentatively TRBD1 (5 bases). Germline loops: CDR1 SGHTA, CDR2 FQGNSA. CDR3 length equals 13 residues. With 6 bases removed from V and 4 bases from J, the gap between germline ends came to 12 bases. The CDR3 spells CASRRNQGTEAFF. For the CDR3, the DNA is TGTGCCAGCAGGAGAAATCAGGGCACTGAAGCTTTCTTT.

This clone appeared a single time. The chain couples TRBV5-5 to TRBJ1-3; no firm D call. This CDR3 region has 16 residues. Deletions cut 2 bases from V and 0 bases from J, with 12 bases between. Looked up from germline, CDR1 is SGHKS and CDR2 is YYEKEE (reference sequence). The CDR3 loop reads CASSLTAGNSGNTIYF. CDR3 bases: TGTGCCAGCAGCTTAACCGCAGGCAACTCTGGAAACACCATATATTTT.

The chain has TRBV9 and TRBJ2-4; a weak D match, TRBD2 (5 bases). CDR1 and CDR2 (germline): SGDLS, YYNGEE. The CDR3 runs 13 residues. V lost 2 bases, J lost 5 bases, and 8 bases lay in between. The CDR3 loop reads CASSVPEENIQYF. CDR3 coding DNA: TGTGCCAGCAGCGTCCCGGAGGAAAACATTCAGTACTTC.

V is TRBV30 and J is TRBJ2-7, with 10 bases matching TRBD1. The ends lost 7 bases at V and 3 bases at J; junction bases unmatched: 6. Germline V gene data show CDR1 as GTSNPN and CDR2 as SVGIG (reference sequence). CDR3 size: 13 residues. In DNA form, the CDR3 reads TGTGCCTACTCGACAGGGGGCTTCTACGAGCAGTACTTC. Translated: CAYSTGGFYEQYF.

This clone was seen only once. V usage is TRBV19 and J usage is TRBJ1-1; possibly TRBD1 for D (5 bases). The CDR3 is 14 amino acids. Per germline, CDR1 LNHDA and CDR2 SQIVND (reference sequence). Trimming stripped 5 bases from V and 1 base from J, with 11 bases between. The DNA for the CDR3 is TGTGCCAGTAGTTGGGGACTCGAGAACACTGAAGCTTTCTTT. Translated: CASSWGLENTEAFF.

The rearrangement uses TRBV28 and TRBJ1-5; D is unresolved. Germline V gene lookup returns CDR1 MDHEN and CDR2 SYDVKM. The CDR3 is made up of 14 amino acids. The V end was cut by 3 bases, the J end by 1 base, with 7 bases between. For the CDR3, the DNA is TGTGCCAGCAGTTTCGCGGGGAGCAATCAGCCCCAGCATTTT. This sequence encodes CASSFAGSNQPQHF.

This chain links TRBV10-1 with TRBJ1-1; 8 nucleotides agree with TRBD1. Germline V lookup: CDR1 WNHNN, CDR2 SYGVQD (reference sequence). The trim removed 5 bases at V and 1 base at J, leaving 6 bases unmatched. The CDR3 consists of 15 residues. The CDR3 here is CASSSGGASNTEAFF. CDR3 in DNA: TGCGCCAGCAGTTCAGGGGGCGCTTCGAACACTGAAGCTTTCTTT.

The chain uses TRBV5-8 and TRBJ2-7, with D perhaps TRBD2 (5 bases). Germline CDR1 SGHTS, CDR2 YDEGEE. With 2 bases removed from V and 2 bases from J, the gap between germline ends came to 11 bases. The CDR3 has 14 amino acids. CDR3 protein: CASSLDLRAYEQYF. For the CDR3, the DNA is TGTGCCAGCAGCTTAGACCTGAGGGCCTACGAGCAGTACTTC. Supplemented by reference TRBV5-8 and TRBJ2-7, the full variable domain reads EAGVTQSPTHLIKTRGQQATLRCSPISGHTSVYWYQQALGLGLQFLLWYDEGEERNRGNFPPRFSGRQFPNYSSELNVNALELEDSALYLCASSLDLRAYEQYFGPGTRLTVT.

As DNA, the CDR3 is TGTGCCAGCAGCGTAGCGATCGGGAGGGCCCCAGATACGCAGTATTTT. Translated: CASSVAIGRAPDTQYF. The chain has TRBV9 and TRBJ2-3; 8 positions agree with TRBD2. CDR1 is SGDLS, CDR2 YYNGEE, per germline. Losses at the gene ends were 0 bases for V and 4 bases for J; bases not matched to a gene: 7. This CDR3 has 16 residues.

The V gene is TRBV30, the J gene TRBJ2-5; perhaps TRBD2 as D (5 bases). This CDR3 has 13 amino acids. Germline loops: CDR1 GTSNPN, CDR2 SVGIG (reference sequence). The germline V and J ends were trimmed by 1 base and 5 bases, with 11 bases remaining between them. This CDR3 reads CAWSAAGLETQYF. DNA for the CDR3: TGTGCCTGGAGTGCGGCGGGCCTGGAGACCCAGTACTTC.

Only one count was recorded for this clone. The chain couples TRBV7-2 to TRBJ1-5; D ambiguous. Germline V CDR1 and CDR2: SGHTA, FQGNSA. The CDR3 sequence is 15 residues long. The ends were cut back, 5 bases at V and 3 bases at J, with 14 bases in the middle. The CDR3 loop is CASSPSGFLNQPQHF. Here the CDR3 DNA reads TGTGCCAGCAGCCCCTCGGGATTCCTCAATCAGCCCCAGCATTTT.

V usage is TRBV27 and J usage is TRBJ2-2; the D gene is possibly TRBD1 (7 bases). V gave up 2 bases and J gave up 13 bases, with 23 bases separating them. Germline CDR1 reads MNHEY; CDR2 reads SMNVEV (reference sequence). CDR3 size: 16 residues. CDR3 protein: CASSLAFQGGFGWLFF. CDR3 in DNA: TGTGCCAGCAGTTTAGCTTTCCAGGGGGGTTTTGGCTGGCTGTTTTTT.

The chain is built from TRBV27 and TRBJ2-2; 7 nucleotides align to TRBD1. V lost 8 bases to trimming and J lost 2 bases; unmatched junction nucleotides: 5. This CDR3 has 14 residues. Germline-derived CDR1 and CDR2 are MNHEY and SMNVEV (reference sequence). The CDR3 DNA sequence: TGTGCCAGCGCACGGGACAGAAACACCGGGGAGCTGTTTTTT. Protein: CASARDRNTGELFF.

In DNA, the CDR3 is TGTGCCAGCAGCTTAGAGGCAGGGGGCTCGGGCAATGAGCAGTTCTTC. Protein: CASSLEAGGSGNEQFF. The genes are TRBV11-3 and TRBJ2-1, with 8 bases aligning to TRBD1. This CDR3 spans 16 amino acids. After removal of 0 bases from V and 6 bases from J, the junction contained 7 bases not matched to a gene. The germline V gene encodes CDR1 SGHNT and CDR2 YENEEA.

This chain connects TRBV28 to TRBJ2-1; 11 positions agree with TRBD2. The germline V gene encodes CDR1 MDHEN and CDR2 SYDVKM. Losses at the gene ends were 3 bases for V and 3 bases for J; bases not matched to a gene: 7. This CDR3 region has 17 residues. The CDR3 loop is CASSFKGLADLYNEQFF. The CDR3 DNA sequence: TGTGCCAGCAGTTTCAAGGGACTAGCGGATCTCTACAATGAGCAGTTCTTC.

The V gene is TRBV5-1, the J gene TRBJ1-6, with 12 nucleotides matching TRBD1. Germline V lookup: CDR1 SGHRS, CDR2 YFSETQ. This CDR3 contains 17 residues. The trim removed 4 bases at V and 9 bases at J, leaving 11 bases unmatched. CDR3 sequence: CASSLVPGQGAASPLHF. CDR3 DNA: TGCGCCAGCAGCCTCGTCCCGGGACAGGGGGCCGCTTCACCCCTCCACTTT. Looking up the rest from reference TRBV5-1 and TRBJ1-6 gives the full variable domain: KAGVTQTPRYLIKTRGQQVTLSCSPISGHRSVSWYQQTPGQGLQFLFEYFSETQRNKGNFPGRFSGRQFSNSRSEMNVSTLELGDSALYLCASSLVPGQGAASPLHFGNGTRLTVT.

V and J are TRBV5-1 and TRBJ2-1, with TRBD2 identical over 10 bases. CDR1 SGHRS and CDR2 YFSETQ come from the germline V gene. The CDR3 consists of 15 residues. Losses at the gene ends were 4 bases for V and 4 bases for J; bases not matched to a gene: 5. CDR3 DNA sequence: TGCGCCAGCAGCACCGGACTAGCGGATTACAATGAGCAGTTCTTC. This sequence encodes CASSTGLADYNEQFF.

The chain recombines TRBV6-4 with TRBJ1-2; D is perhaps TRBD1 (5 bases). The CDR3 covers 13 residues. Per germline, CDR1 MRHNA and CDR2 SNTAGT. The V and J ends lost 3 bases and 7 bases respectively, with 12 bases between them. Here the CDR3 reads CASSEGRSVGYTF. The CDR3 DNA reads as TGTGCCAGCAGTGAGGGGCGTTCGGTTGGCTACACCTTC.

CDR3: CASSAPGVPQGYTF. The DNA of the CDR3 is TGTGCCAGCAGCGCACCGGGGGTGCCCCAGGGCTACACCTTC. This sequence joins TRBV9 and TRBJ1-2; D perhaps matches TRBD1 (5 bases). Germline lookup yields CDR1 SGDLS and CDR2 YYNGEE. V lost 3 bases to trimming and J lost 8 bases, with 17 bases between them. This CDR3 spans 14 amino acids.